This entry lists 21 T cell receptor beta chains sequenced from one sample in a study of blood T cell repertoires in COVID-19. TCRdb's copy holds only in-frame clones and misses some; the assay was immunoSEQ multiplex PCR. The sample includes fewer than 120,000 clones, 75% to 80% seen only once; the top ten take roughly 16%. The specimen was peripheral blood. These receptors came from a woman of 80 years or more with active or convalescent COVID-19.

This sequence joins TRBV10-3 and TRBJ1-1; possible D gene TRBD1, 6 bases. CDR3 length equals 15 residues. Trimming took off 7 bases at V and 2 bases at J, with 17 bases between the two ends. Germline CDR1 is ENHRY and CDR2 is SYGVKD. The CDR3 region has the DNA TGTGCCATCAAGAGTAGCGGGACACGTAACACTGAAGCTTTCTTT. Protein product: CAIKSSGTRNTEAFF.

The chain links TRBV19 to TRBJ2-1; the match to TRBD1 covers 8 bases. CDR3 length: 15 residues. The ends lost 8 bases at V and 1 base at J; junction bases unmatched: 7. Germline CDR1 and CDR2: LNHDA and SQIVND (reference sequence). The DNA for the CDR3 is TGTGCCAGTCAAGACAGGGGCGTTTCCTACAATGAGCAGTTCTTC. This translates into CASQDRGVSYNEQFF.

This chain uses TRBV25-1 with TRBJ2-1; D perhaps matches TRBD1 (6 bases). Trimming removed 6 bases from V and 4 bases from J, with 10 bases in between. Germline CDR1 MGHDK, CDR2 SYGVNS. This CDR3 contains 13 residues. As DNA, the CDR3 is TGTGCCAGCAGGGACAGCCTTTACAATGAGCAGTTCTTC. It encodes CASRDSLYNEQFF.

V is TRBV18 and J is TRBJ1-4; D gene ambiguous. The CDR3 is 17 amino acids. The V gene's germline CDR1 is KGHSH and CDR2 LQKENI. Trimming removed 3 bases at V and 7 bases at J, with 21 bases between. CDR3 sequence reads: CASSPEVSTRSGEKLFF. As DNA, the CDR3 is TGTGCCAGCTCACCCGAGGTCTCAACCCGGAGCGGTGAAAAACTGTTTTTT.

The chain joins TRBV25-1 to TRBJ1-6; a weak D match, TRBD1 (5 bases). V lost 0 bases and J 10 bases, leaving 16 bases between the germline ends. There are 16 residues in the CDR3. CDR1 is MGHDK and CDR2 is SYGVNS in the germline V gene. The chain's CDR3 is CASSEYLIRVRSPLHF. The CDR3 DNA reads TGTGCCAGCAGTGAATATTTAATCAGGGTTCGGTCACCCCTCCACTTT.

Here the CDR3 reads CASSLEAGAYNEQFF. CDR3 DNA sequence: TGCGCCAGCAGCTTGGAAGCGGGAGCCTACAATGAGCAGTTCTTC. The rearrangement links TRBV5-1 to TRBJ2-1, with 8 bases fitting TRBD2. The CDR3 runs to 15 residues. The germline V gene encodes CDR1 SGHRS and CDR2 YFSETQ. J gave up 2 bases and V 0 bases, and 1 base lay outside the gene matches.

V is TRBV5-4 and J is TRBJ2-3; weak D call: TRBD2 (5 bases). Trimming left V 1 base short and J 0 bases short, with 9 bases between. Germline loops: CDR1 SGHNT, CDR2 YYREEE (reference sequence). The CDR3 has 15 amino acids. The CDR3: CASSLWSGSTDTQYF. CDR3 DNA sequence: TGTGCCAGCAGCTTGTGGAGCGGCAGCACAGATACGCAGTATTTT.

The V call is TRBV7-2, the J call TRBJ2-7; 10 positions match TRBD2. The V gene end was trimmed by 2 bases and the J gene end by 3 bases; junction bases not matched to a gene: 4. This CDR3 is 15 amino acids long. The V gene's germline CDR1 is SGHTA and CDR2 FQGNSA. The CDR3 is CASSLRTSGYYEQYF. Here the CDR3 DNA reads TGTGCCAGCAGCTTACGGACTAGCGGATACTACGAGCAGTACTTC.

J is TRBJ2-7 and V is TRBV3-1 (or the pseudogene TRBV3-2); D is unresolved. The V gene's germline CDR1 is LGHDT and CDR2 YNNKEL (reference sequence). The CDR3 runs to 14 residues. The V end lost 1 base, the J end lost 3 bases, and 10 bases lay between the germline ends. CDR3 bases: TGTGCCAGCAGCCAAGGACACCAAAACTACGAGCAGTACTTC. Protein: CASSQGHQNYEQYF.

The rearrangement joins TRBV3-1 (or the pseudogene TRBV3-2) to TRBJ2-1, with 9 bases lining up with TRBD1. The V gene's germline CDR1 is LGHDT and CDR2 YNNKEL (reference sequence). CDR3 size: 14 residues. V shed 1 base, J shed 14 bases, and the junction held 9 bases outside the gene matches. The CDR3 DNA sequence: TGTGCCAGCAGCCAAGCGGTAGACAGGGGGAGGAAGTTCTTC. Translated: CASSQAVDRGRKFF.

J is TRBJ1-1 and V is TRBV10-3; D is unclear. The V gene's germline CDR1 is ENHRY and CDR2 SYGVKD. V lost 8 bases, J lost 0 bases, and 22 bases lay in between. The CDR3 contains 17 residues. In nucleotides, the CDR3 is TGTGCCATCGGAGGCCGCACCGGCAATCGGTTGAACACTGAAGCTTTCTTT. Amino acids: CAIGGRTGNRLNTEAFF.

This sequence joins TRBV12-3 or TRBV12-4 and TRBJ1-2, with 7 bases that match TRBD1. V was pared by 6 bases and J by 3 bases, with 4 bases of the junction left unmatched. This CDR3 has 13 amino acids. The CDR3 region has the DNA TGTGCCAGCAGCGCGGGGACAGACTATGGCTACACCTTC. Protein sequence: CASSAGTDYGYTF.

V and J are TRBV29-1 and TRBJ2-5, with unresolved D. V was shortened by 4 bases and J by 2 bases, with 17 bases between the two germline ends. This CDR3 is 15 amino acids long. CDR1 is SQVTM, CDR2 ANQGSEA, per germline. The CDR3 sequence is CSVGKSIPPQETQYF. The CDR3 DNA is TGCAGCGTTGGAAAATCTATACCACCACAAGAGACCCAGTACTTC.

The chain joins TRBV5-8 to TRBJ1-4, with TRBD1 identical over 10 bases. V lost 3 bases, J lost 4 bases, and 3 bases stayed unmatched. This CDR3 has 15 residues. CDR1 and CDR2 from the germline V gene are SGHTS and YDEGEE. CDR3 region: CASSSTGGLNEKLFF. CDR3 coding DNA: TGTGCCAGCAGCTCGACAGGGGGCCTTAATGAAAAACTGTTTTTT.

In regard to this clone: In the same sample, other DNA sequences code for this CDR3. The chain carries TRBV18 and TRBJ1-1; possibly TRBD1 for D (6 bases). Trimming shortened V by 0 bases and J by 7 bases, and 12 bases separated the two germline ends. This CDR3 is 14 amino acids long. In germline, CDR1 is KGHSH, CDR2 LQKENI. CDR3 nucleotide sequence: TGTGCCAGCTCACCACCGGGACAAGGATTTGAAGCTTTCTTT. This translates into CASSPPGQGFEAFF.

The gene calls are TRBV28 and TRBJ2-7; possibly TRBD1 for D (6 bases). Germline CDR1 is MDHEN and CDR2 is SYDVKM. This CDR3 contains 16 residues. V lost 5 bases and J lost 1, with 18 bases in between. The CDR3 protein is CASSHLVGTLSYEQYF. CDR3 coding DNA: TGTGCCAGCAGTCACTTGGTTGGGACACTTTCCTACGAGCAGTACTTC.

J is TRBJ2-7 and V is TRBV16; maybe TRBD2 (5 bases). V gave up 0 bases and J gave up 1 base, with 13 bases separating them. Germline V gene data show CDR1 as KGHSY and CDR2 as FQNENV. The CDR3 loop spans 16 amino acids. CDR3 sequence: CASSQSRAESSYEQYF. The CDR3 DNA reads as TGTGCCAGCAGCCAATCGAGGGCAGAAAGTTCCTACGAGCAGTACTTC.

The chain carries TRBV13 and TRBJ2-3, with D unclear. V was trimmed by 2 bases and J by 7 bases, leaving 16 bases between them. The CDR3 has 15 residues. Looked up from germline, CDR1 is PRHDT and CDR2 is FYEKMQ (reference sequence). The CDR3: CASSLLPLPPNTQYF. DNA for the CDR3: TGTGCCAGCAGCTTACTACCACTCCCGCCGAATACGCAGTATTTT.

CDR3 residues: CASSLGFMSSYEQYF. In DNA, the CDR3 is TGTGCCAGCAGCTTGGGGTTTATGAGCTCCTACGAGCAGTACTTC. V usage is TRBV5-4 and J usage is TRBJ2-7; D is undetermined. The CDR3 covers 15 residues. Germline lookup yields CDR1 SGHNT and CDR2 YYREEE (reference sequence). The ends were cut back, 0 bases at V and 0 bases at J, with 10 bases in the middle. The full variable domain, completed using reference TRBV5-4 and TRBJ2-7, is ETGVTQSPTHLIKTRGQQVTLRCSSQSGHNTVSWYQQALGQGPQFIFQYYREEENGRGNFPPRFSGLQFPNYSSELNVNALELDDSALYLCASSLGFMSSYEQYFGPGTRLTVT.

This clone has only a few counts. The chain combines TRBV15 with TRBJ2-7, with a tentative D call TRBD1 (7 bases). This CDR3 spans 15 amino acids. Germline values: CDR1 LNHNV, CDR2 YYDKDF (reference sequence). Deletions cut 2 bases from V and 3 bases from J, with 14 bases between. The CDR3 nucleotides are TGTGCCACCAGCAGAAAAAGACAGGGAGGCTACGAGCAGTACTTC. Amino acids: CATSRKRQGGYEQYF. The entire variable domain, with the rest obtained from reference TRBV15 and TRBJ2-7, is as follows: DAMVIQNPRYQVTQFGKPVTLSCSQTLNHNVMYWYQQKSSQAPKLLFHYYDKDFNNEADTPDNFQSRRPNTSFCFLDIRSPGLGDTAMYLCATSRKRQGGYEQYFGPGTRLTVT.

The rearrangement links TRBV5-1 to TRBJ1-2; 9 bases map to TRBD1. The germline V gene has CDR1 SGHRS and CDR2 YFSETQ. The CDR3 extends over 15 amino acids. The ends lost 4 bases at V and 3 bases at J; junction bases unmatched: 7. CDR3 sequence reads: CASSPPGQGYYGYTF. CDR3 DNA sequence: TGCGCCAGCAGCCCACCGGGACAGGGCTACTATGGCTACACCTTC.